The next 2 T cell receptor beta chains were all read from a single sample in a study of shared clonotypes between healthy human individuals. Clones were read by immunoSEQ multiplex PCR, and TCRdb kept only the in-frame ones, dropping some. The sample lists over 95,000 clones; around 65% were seen once. The sequenced sample was memory CD8+ T cells sorted from blood. The sample's subset: CD45RO+ cells pooled with CCR7-negative TemRA cells. These receptors were collected from a woman aged 25 to 39 in good health.

A few counts support this clone. The chain joins TRBV4-2 to TRBJ2-3; TRBD1 is a possible D gene (5 bases). There are 16 residues in the CDR3. CDR1 is LGHNA and CDR2 is YNFKEQ in the germline V gene. Trimming shortened V by 0 bases and J by 2 bases, and 12 bases separated the two germline ends. The CDR3 loop reads CASSQDTGHNTDTQYF. The CDR3 region has the DNA TGTGCCAGCAGCCAAGATACAGGACATAACACAGATACGCAGTATTTT.

In its sample, this clone was seen a few times. The chain employs TRBV7-6 and TRBJ2-1; a weak D match, TRBD2 (6 bases). V dropped 0 bases and J dropped 0 bases, with 12 bases sitting between them. CDR1 is SGHVS, CDR2 FNYEAQ, per germline. The CDR3 contains 17 residues. CDR3 nucleotides: TGTGCCAGCAGCTTAGCGGTAGCGGCGAGCTCCTACAATGAGCAGTTCTTC. Translating it yields CASSLAVAASSYNEQFF.